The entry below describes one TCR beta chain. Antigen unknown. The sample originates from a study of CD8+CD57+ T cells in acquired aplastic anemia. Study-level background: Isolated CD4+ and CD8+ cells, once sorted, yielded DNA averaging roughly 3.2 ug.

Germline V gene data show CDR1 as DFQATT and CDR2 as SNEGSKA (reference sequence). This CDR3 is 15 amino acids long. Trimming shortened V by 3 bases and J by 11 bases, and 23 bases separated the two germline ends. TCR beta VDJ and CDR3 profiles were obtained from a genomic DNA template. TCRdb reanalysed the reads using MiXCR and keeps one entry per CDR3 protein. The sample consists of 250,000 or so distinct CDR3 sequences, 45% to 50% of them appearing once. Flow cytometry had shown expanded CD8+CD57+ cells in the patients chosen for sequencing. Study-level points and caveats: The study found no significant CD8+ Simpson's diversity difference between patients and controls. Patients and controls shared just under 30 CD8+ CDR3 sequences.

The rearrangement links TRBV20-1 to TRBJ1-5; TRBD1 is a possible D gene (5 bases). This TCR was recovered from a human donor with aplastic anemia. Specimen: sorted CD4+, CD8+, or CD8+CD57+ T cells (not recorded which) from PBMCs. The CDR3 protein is CSARAGLSNQETQHF. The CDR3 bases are TGCAGTGCTAGGGCGGGACTTTCAAACCAAGAGACCCAGCATTTT.